This TCR beta chain was observed in a study of long-term antiretroviral therapy in people with HIV. About the study: The 2015 immediate-ART recommendation was preceded by the earliest samples by about a decade.

On this clone itself: Its specificity is unknown.

The germline CDR1 and CDR2 sequences are DFQATT and SNEGSKA (reference sequence). Trimming took 3 bases from V and 11 from J, leaving 8 bases between them. The CDR3 runs 10 residues. Overall study results and limits: Clonotypes expanded prior to ART showed repertoire dominance at all sampled time points. HIV repertoire CDR3 lengths ranged less widely than those of controls.

Sequencing relied on immunoSEQ assay v3.0, run at survey level. Data came from immunoSEQ multiplex PCR; TCRdb stores just in-frame clones and leaves some out. The sample records fewer than 25,000 clones, about 88% being singletons. This receptor was taken from a man in his sixties with HIV. The V gene is TRBV20-1, the J gene TRBJ1-5; D gene unclear. This specimen was unsorted PBMCs, taken 2.3 years after starting antiretroviral therapy. The CDR3 coding sequence is TGCAGTGCTAGTTCGGGAGCCCAGCATTTT. As protein: CSASSGAQHF.